These 23 T cell receptor beta chains came from one sample sequenced in a study of blood T cells in healthy people across ages. Alongside a J-beta primer mix, a sample-barcoded 5' primer served in a second PCR lasting about 6 to 11 cycles. A single record per CDR3 protein comes from TCRdb applying MiXCR to the 5' RACE reads. The sample shows 600,000 to 850,000 distinct CDR3 sequences, more than 40% of them seen only once. Specimen: blood. These receptor sequences come from a woman aged 55-69 years in good health.

This sequence joins TRBV18 and TRBJ2-1, with D possibly matching TRBD2 (6 bases). CDR3 length: 14 amino acids. Trimming took 1 base from V and 8 from J, leaving 12 bases between them. Germline CDR1 KGHSH, CDR2 LQKENI. CDR3 residues: CASSPRVPGDEQFF. The DNA for the CDR3 is TGTGCCAGCTCACCACGCGTCCCGGGGGATGAGCAGTTCTTC. Using reference TRBV18 and TRBJ2-1 for the parts outside the CDR3, the full variable domain is NAGVMQNPRHLVRRRGQEARLRCSPMKGHSHVYWYRQLPEEGLKFMVYLQKENIIDESGMPKERFSAEFPKEGPSILRIQQVVRGDSAAYFCASSPRVPGDEQFFGPGTRLTVL.

The chain employs TRBV7-2 and TRBJ2-4; 12 bases are shared with TRBD2. The V gene's germline CDR1 is SGHTA and CDR2 FQGNSA. The CDR3 totals 16 residues. The ends lost 2 bases at V and 13 bases at J; junction bases unmatched: 12. The CDR3 loop is CASSLSQTSGRHKQYF. The CDR3 nucleotides are TGTGCCAGCAGCTTATCTCAGACTAGCGGGAGACACAAGCAGTACTTC.

The chain uses TRBV9 and TRBJ1-1; 8 positions agree with TRBD1. Germline assignment: CDR1 SGDLS and CDR2 YYNGEE. With V trimmed by 5 bases and J by 1 base, 7 bases remained unmatched. The CDR3 has 15 amino acids. This chain's CDR3 is CASRGGQGTNTEAFF. In nucleotides, the CDR3 is TGTGCCAGCAGGGGAGGACAGGGAACGAACACTGAAGCTTTCTTT.

This clonotype was recorded a few times. V is TRBV20-1 and J is TRBJ1-1, with 7 nucleotides matching TRBD1. V was pared by 3 bases and J by 1 base, with 5 bases of the junction left unmatched. The CDR3 has 14 residues. Germline assignment: CDR1 DFQATT and CDR2 SNEGSKA (reference sequence). The CDR3 region has the DNA TGCAGTGCTAGTTCAGGGACAGCGAACACTGAAGCTTTCTTT. Translating gives CSASSGTANTEAFF.

The chain uses TRBV7-2 and TRBJ1-4; D unresolved. V lost 3 bases and J 2 bases, leaving 7 bases between the germline ends. The CDR3 totals 14 residues. From germline, CDR1 is SGHTA and CDR2 FQGNSA. The CDR3 loop reads CASSLFQTNEKLFF. The CDR3 nucleotides are TGTGCCAGCAGCTTGTTCCAGACTAATGAAAAACTGTTTTTT.

This clonotype showed up many times. The chain is built from TRBV7-2 and TRBJ2-7; D is unclear. The V end lost 7 bases, the J end lost 3 bases, and 7 bases lay between the germline ends. This CDR3 is built from 11 residues. Per the germline V gene, CDR1 is SGHTA and CDR2 is FQGNSA. The CDR3 reads CASTLSYEQYF. In DNA, the CDR3 is TGTGCCAGCACCCTCAGCTACGAGCAGTACTTC.

This clonotype was observed a few times. The V gene is TRBV14, the J gene TRBJ2-3; 7 positions agree with TRBD2. The CDR3 has 15 residues. With V trimmed by 2 bases and J by 4 bases, 6 bases remained unmatched. CDR1 SGHDN and CDR2 FVKESK come from the germline V gene. The CDR3 nucleotides read TGTGCCAGCAGCCAAAGCGCAGGGAGGGCAGATACGCAGTATTTT. This gives the protein CASSQSAGRADTQYF. The full variable domain, with the rest looked up from reference TRBV14 and TRBJ2-3, is EAGVTQFPSHSVIEKGQTVTLRCDPISGHDNLYWYRRVMGKEIKFLLHFVKESKQDESGMPNNRFLAERTGGTYSTLKVQPAELEDSGVYFCASSQSAGRADTQYFGPGTRLTVL.

This clonotype appeared a few times. This chain joins TRBV30 and TRBJ2-7; TRBD1 is a possible D gene (5 bases). Germline CDR1 and CDR2: GTSNPN and SVGIG (reference sequence). The CDR3 spans 12 residues. Trimming cost V 3 bases and J 4 bases, with 10 bases left between them. The CDR3 nucleotides read TGTGCCTGGAGAAGACAGAGTTACGAGCAGTACTTC. As protein: CAWRRQSYEQYF.

The chain links TRBV20-1 to TRBJ2-5; 7 bases line up with TRBD1. The V segment lost 4 bases and the J segment 5 bases; nucleotides outside the gene matches: 13. Per germline, CDR1 DFQATT and CDR2 SNEGSKA (reference sequence). The CDR3 has 15 residues. Written as DNA, the CDR3 is TGCAGTGCTAAAGCGAGGGTTGGGACAGAGGAGACCCAGTACTTC. Translation: CSAKARVGTEETQYF.

On this clonotype: A junction end diverges from the germline sequence, so it may reflect a read error. V gene TRBV28 combines with J gene TRBJ2-5, with D perhaps matching TRBD2 (5 bases). The assigned J gene may be wrong: the sequence end matches TRBJ2-7 better. Germline CDR1 and CDR2: MDHEN and SYDVKM. The CDR3 is made up of 14 amino acids. The CDR3 nucleotides are TGTGCCTGCAGGCCGACGAACCAGAGGGACGAGCAGTACTTC. Translating gives CACRPTNQRDEQYF.

V and J are TRBV2 and TRBJ2-6; unclear D gene. CDR3 size: 15 residues. The V end lost 2 bases, the J end lost 3 bases, and 8 bases lay between the germline ends. Germline assignment: CDR1 SNHLY and CDR2 FYNNEI. The CDR3 nucleotides are TGTGCCAGCAGTGAAAAAGGTCATGGGGCCAACGTCCTGACTTTC. It yields the protein CASSEKGHGANVLTF. Together with reference TRBV2 and TRBJ2-6, the CDR3 gives the full variable domain: EPEVTQTPSHQVTQMGQEVILRCVPISNHLYFYWYRQILGQKVEFLVSFYNNEISEKSEIFDDQFSVERPDGSNFTLKIRSTKLEDSAMYFCASSEKGHGANVLTFGAGSRLTVL.

The J gene is TRBJ2-7, the V gene TRBV29-1, with TRBD1 as a possible D gene (6 bases). CDR1 and CDR2 from the germline V gene are SQVTM and ANQGSEA. This CDR3 contains 14 residues. Trimming left V 6 bases short and J 5 bases short, with 20 bases between. In DNA, the CDR3 is TGCAGCGTAGATCCGGGACAAGATCGGAACGAGCAGTACTTC. The encoded protein is CSVDPGQDRNEQYF.

The chain recombines TRBV5-1 with TRBJ2-7, with 7 bases lining up with TRBD1. The V gene's germline CDR1 is SGHRS and CDR2 YFSETQ. V shed 3 bases and J 4 bases; nucleotides not matched to a gene: 4. The CDR3 has 13 amino acids. Written as DNA, the CDR3 is TGCGCCAGCAGCTGGGACAGATATTACGAGCAGTACTTC. Amino acid sequence: CASSWDRYYEQYF. The whole variable domain, remainder taken from reference TRBV5-1 and TRBJ2-7, is KAGVTQTPRYLIKTRGQQVTLSCSPISGHRSVSWYQQTPGQGLQFLFEYFSETQRNKGNFPGRFSGRQFSNSRSEMNVSTLELGDSALYLCASSWDRYYEQYFGPGTRLTVT.

At least ten counts were recorded for this clonotype. This rearrangement joins TRBV10-3 to TRBJ2-4; weak D call: TRBD1 (5 bases). The CDR3 is 17 amino acids. CDR1 is ENHRY and CDR2 is SYGVKD in the germline V gene. Trimming removed 3 bases from V and 3 bases from J, with 18 bases in between. This CDR3 reads CAISDGPGRNVKNIQYF. In DNA form, the CDR3 reads TGTGCCATCAGTGATGGGCCAGGGCGGAATGTCAAAAACATTCAGTACTTC.

Ten or more counts support this clonotype. At one of its ends the junction is not consistent with the germline gene, which may arise from a read error. V usage is TRBV11-3 and J usage is TRBJ2-5; D gene ambiguous. The CDR3 has 13 residues. Per the germline V gene, CDR1 is SGHNT and CDR2 is YENEEA. The chain's CDR3 is CASSLAPGETQYF. CDR3 DNA: TGTGCTAGCAGCTTAGCCCCTGGGGAGACCCAGTACTTC. Supplemented by reference TRBV11-3 and TRBJ2-5, the full variable domain reads EAGVVQSPRYKIIEKKQPVAFWCNPISGHNTLYWYLQNLGQGPELLIRYENEEAVDDSQLPKDRFSAERLKGVDSTLKIQPAELGDSAVYLCASSLAPGETQYFGPGTRLLVL.

The chain links TRBV20-1 to TRBJ2-4; D may be TRBD1 or TRBD2 (5 bases each). The DNA end is more similar to TRBJ2-7, so the J call may be wrong. CDR3 size: 16 residues. Germline CDR1 is DFQATT and CDR2 is SNEGSKA (reference sequence). CDR3 DNA: TGCAGTGCTCCCCCTTTGGGCAGGGAGTACACCTACGAGCAGTACTTC. It yields the protein CSAPPLGREYTYEQYF.

The J gene is TRBJ1-4, the V gene TRBV11-2; the D is unclear. CDR3 length: 17 amino acids. The germline gives CDR1 SGHAT, CDR2 FQNNGV. Trimming cost V 1 base and J 0 bases, with 12 bases left between them. Here the CDR3 DNA reads TGTGCCAGCAGCTTAGCGCCAGGACTGTCAACTAATGAAAAACTGTTTTTT. Protein: CASSLAPGLSTNEKLFF. Supplemented by reference TRBV11-2 and TRBJ1-4, the full variable domain reads EAGVAQSPRYKIIEKRQSVAFWCNPISGHATLYWYQQILGQGPKLLIQFQNNGVVDDSQLPKDRFSAERLKGVDSTLKIQPAKLEDSAVYLCASSLAPGLSTNEKLFFGSGTQLSVL.

The chain combines TRBV7-2 with TRBJ2-1, with D perhaps TRBD1 or TRBD2 (5 bases each). Germline V gives CDR1 SGHTA, CDR2 FQGNSA. V lost 4 bases and J lost 3, with 13 bases in between. There are 15 residues in the CDR3. The CDR3 loop reads CASSSPGPYYNEQFF. The CDR3 nucleotides read TGTGCCAGCAGCTCTCCGGGACCTTACTACAATGAGCAGTTCTTC.

The J gene is TRBJ2-1, the V gene TRBV20-1, with 10 bases lining up with TRBD2. The CDR3 has 16 amino acids. V was pared by 1 base and J by 4 bases, with 7 bases of the junction left unmatched. Germline loops: CDR1 DFQATT, CDR2 SNEGSKA (reference sequence). CDR3 protein: CSARVTSGAHYNEQFF. The DNA for the CDR3 is TGCAGTGCTAGAGTAACTAGCGGGGCCCATTACAATGAGCAGTTCTTC.

V usage is TRBV20-1 and J usage is TRBJ2-1; D gene unclear. The CDR3 length is 13 residues. Trimming stripped 0 bases from V and 5 bases from J, with 8 bases between. Germline CDR1 is DFQATT and CDR2 is SNEGSKA (reference sequence). Written as DNA, the CDR3 is TGCAGTGCTAGAGATGTAGAGAACAATGAGCAGTTCTTC. This sequence encodes CSARDVENNEQFF.

A word on this clonotype: The junction and the germline gene differ at one end; a read error may be behind it. The gene calls are TRBV7-7 and TRBJ2-3, with D maybe TRBD2 (6 bases). This CDR3 spans 18 amino acids. In germline, CDR1 is SSHAT, CDR2 FNYEAQ (reference sequence). The CDR3 DNA reads as TGTGCTAGCAGCCCCAAGTATGGAGGGAGAGTCGCCGCAGATACGCAGTATTTT. Amino acids: CASSPKYGGRVAADTQYF.

In regard to this clonotype: This sequence may be a read error, since a much larger clone differs from it by one base. J is TRBJ2-5 and V is TRBV3-1, with D possibly called TRBD1 or TRBD2 (5 bases each). The DNA matches TRBJ2-7 better at its end, which makes the J call doubtful. Germline CDR1 reads LGHDT; CDR2 reads YNNKEL (reference sequence). The CDR3 runs 14 residues. The CDR3 loop is CAGSQVARAGEQYF. CDR3 in DNA: TGTGCCGGCAGCCAAGTGGCCAGGGCGGGCGAGCAGTACTTC.

The chain links TRBV7-9 to TRBJ1-6; 11 bases are a match to TRBD1. Germline V gene sequence: CDR1 SEHNR, CDR2 FQNEAQ (reference sequence). The V and J ends lost 9 bases and 5 bases, in that order; junction bases with no gene match: 6. This CDR3 spans 15 amino acids. CDR3 nucleotides: TGTGCCAGGAGTTCGGGACAGGGGGATAATTCACCCCTCCACTTT. Its protein is CARSSGQGDNSPLHF.